This entry lists 22 T cell receptor beta chains sequenced from one sample in a study of blood T cell repertoires in COVID-19. The repertoire was sequenced with immunoSEQ multiplex PCR; TCRdb's copy has only in-frame clones and lacks some. The table shows around 300,000 clones, with 70% to 90% occurring only once. Source material: peripheral blood. The receptors stem from a young woman with active or convalescent COVID-19.

V and J are TRBV5-4 and TRBJ2-3; 9 bases agree with TRBD2. Germline V gene lookup returns CDR1 SGHNT and CDR2 YYREEE (reference sequence). The V and J ends lost 1 base and 1 base, in that order; junction bases with no gene match: 4. The CDR3 loop spans 16 amino acids. CDR3 bases: TGTGCCAGCAGCTTGCGGGCTAGCGGGGGCACAGATACGCAGTATTTT. Protein sequence: CASSLRASGGTDTQYF.

The rearrangement links TRBV28 to TRBJ1-6, with no clear D. V gave up 5 bases and J gave up 11 bases, with 13 bases separating them. This CDR3 region has 13 residues. Germline V gives CDR1 MDHEN, CDR2 SYDVKM. The CDR3 DNA reads as TGTGCCAGCAGTGTCGACACCGCTACACCCCTCCACTTT. Protein sequence: CASSVDTATPLHF.

This chain links TRBV15 with TRBJ1-4; TRBD1 matches at 8 bases. Trimming removed 3 bases from V and 6 bases from J; junction bases left unmatched: 6. This CDR3 region has 15 residues. CDR1 LNHNV and CDR2 YYDKDF come from the germline V gene (reference sequence). Written as DNA, the CDR3 is TGTGCCACCAGCAGGTTACAGGGGGGAGATGAAAAACTGTTTTTT. As protein: CATSRLQGGDEKLFF. Variable domain in full (rest from reference TRBV15 and TRBJ1-4): DAMVIQNPRYQVTQFGKPVTLSCSQTLNHNVMYWYQQKSSQAPKLLFHYYDKDFNNEADTPDNFQSRRPNTSFCFLDIRSPGLGDTAMYLCATSRLQGGDEKLFFGSGTQLSVL.

The rearrangement joins TRBV9 to TRBJ2-3; 8 bases are a match to TRBD2. The CDR3 runs 16 residues. V trimming: 5 bases; J trimming: 6 bases; junction bases outside the gene matches: 14. Germline V CDR1 and CDR2: SGDLS, YYNGEE. CDR3 region: CASSNWASGLGDTQYF. In nucleotides, the CDR3 is TGTGCCAGCAGTAACTGGGCTAGCGGGTTGGGGGATACGCAGTATTTT.

The CDR3 region is CASSLEMGLGVPAAPLHF. DNA for the CDR3: TGTGCCAGCAGCTTGGAGATGGGCCTCGGGGTCCCGGCGGCACCCCTCCACTTT. The chain carries TRBV5-6 and TRBJ1-6; D uncertain. The germline gives CDR1 SGHDT, CDR2 YYEEEE. The CDR3 is made up of 18 amino acids. Trimming left V 0 bases short and J 11 bases short, with 24 bases between.

V gene TRBV4-1 combines with J gene TRBJ1-2; D may be TRBD1 (6 bases). V was pared by 0 bases and J by 6 bases, with 14 bases between. This CDR3 has 15 residues. Germline lookup yields CDR1 MGHRA and CDR2 YSYEKL. The CDR3 is CASSQDIRGAHGYTF. CDR3 DNA: TGCGCCAGCAGCCAAGATATTCGGGGGGCCCATGGCTACACCTTC.

In its sample, this clone was seen a few times. This chain connects TRBV6-5 to TRBJ1-2; 10 bases are shared with TRBD1. The CDR3 totals 15 residues. Per the germline V gene, CDR1 is MNHEY and CDR2 is SVGAGI. V shed 7 bases and J 4 bases; nucleotides not matched to a gene: 9. The CDR3 DNA is TGTGCCAGCACCCGGGACAGGGGAGGGGGCTATGGCTACACCTTC. Its protein product is CASTRDRGGGYGYTF.

This clone was seen a single time. V and J are TRBV29-1 and TRBJ2-7; 7 nucleotides agree with TRBD2. The CDR3 is 13 residues long. With 6 bases clipped from V and 4 bases from J, the junction kept 9 bases outside the gene matches. In germline, CDR1 is SQVTM, CDR2 ANQGSEA. CDR3 region: CSVGGGVIYEQYF. The CDR3, as DNA: TGCAGCGTGGGGGGGGGAGTTATTTACGAGCAGTACTTC.

The chain uses TRBV24-1 and TRBJ1-5; D is perhaps TRBD1 (6 bases). V was shortened by 10 bases and J by 5 bases, with 14 bases between the two germline ends. CDR3 length equals 13 residues. Per the germline V gene, CDR1 is KGHDR and CDR2 is SFDVKD. The CDR3 here is CATAQGPYQPQHF. CDR3 nucleotide sequence: TGTGCCACTGCACAGGGACCATATCAGCCCCAGCATTTT.

The CDR3 sequence: CASSDPGGYTF. CDR3 bases: TGTGCCAGCAGTGACCCGGGAGGCTACACCTTC. This chain uses TRBV28 with TRBJ1-2, with D unresolved. Germline-derived CDR1 and CDR2 are MDHEN and SYDVKM. This CDR3 comprises 11 residues. V lost 5 bases to trimming and J lost 8 bases, with 9 bases between them.

Concerning this clone: At one end the junction does not follow the germline gene, possibly because of a read error. The V call is TRBV28, the J call TRBJ1-5; 9 nucleotides align to TRBD1. Germline-derived CDR1 and CDR2 are MDHEN and SYDVKM. The CDR3 is made up of 16 amino acids. For the CDR3, the DNA is TGTGCCAGCAGCTTATTAGGGGACAGGGCTGGTCAGCCCCAGCATTTT. Residues: CASSLLGDRAGQPQHF.

This clone was observed once. The V gene is TRBV7-3, the J gene TRBJ2-2; 8 nucleotides line up with TRBD2. V was pared by 5 bases and J by 8 bases, with 10 bases of the junction left unmatched. CDR1 is SGHTA, CDR2 FQGTGA, per germline. The CDR3 is 15 amino acids. The CDR3 here is CASSPIAGGAGELFF. In DNA form, the CDR3 reads TGTGCCAGCAGCCCCATCGCGGGGGGAGCGGGGGAGCTGTTTTTT.

The chain uses TRBV21-1 and TRBJ1-2. TRBV21-1 has pseudogene status. The CDR3 spans 17 residues. This CDR3 reads CASSTHGKGVTIYGYTF. The DNA of the CDR3 is TGTGCCAGCAGCACCCATGGGAAGGGAGTAACTATCTATGGCTACACCTTC.

CDR3 sequence (DNA): TGTGCCAGCAGCTCAGACAGTAACACTGAAGCTTTCTTT. Translating it yields CASSSDSNTEAFF. The gene calls are TRBV5-6 and TRBJ1-1; a possible D gene is TRBD1 (5 bases). Germline CDR1 is SGHDT and CDR2 is YYEEEE. This CDR3 has 13 residues. V was trimmed by 3 bases and J by 2 bases, leaving 8 bases between them.

The CDR3 sequence: CASSLFGLAGGNEQYF. The DNA for the CDR3 is TGTGCCAGCAGTTTATTCGGGCTAGCGGGGGGGAACGAGCAGTACTTC. This rearrangement joins TRBV27 to TRBJ2-7; 12 positions match TRBD2. Germline V gene data show CDR1 as MNHEY and CDR2 as SMNVEV (reference sequence). Losses at the gene ends were 1 base for V and 5 bases for J; bases not matched to a gene: 6. This CDR3 comprises 16 residues.

This CDR3 is CASTQRGGGYGYTF. CDR3 coding DNA: TGTGCCAGCACCCAACGGGGGGGAGGCTATGGCTACACCTTC. V and J are TRBV6-5 and TRBJ1-2; TRBD1 might be the D (5 bases). There are 14 residues in the CDR3. Germline-derived CDR1 and CDR2 are MNHEY and SVGAGI. V lost 7 bases and J lost 4, with 16 bases in between.

The genes are TRBV28 and TRBJ1-1; D possibly corresponds to TRBD1 (5 bases). The V and J ends lost 4 bases and 1 base respectively, with 7 bases between them. The CDR3 is 13 amino acids. CDR1 is MDHEN and CDR2 is SYDVKM in the germline V gene. The CDR3 loop is CASSSTGNTEAFF. In nucleotides, the CDR3 is TGTGCCAGCAGTTCTACAGGGAACACTGAAGCTTTCTTT.

The chain uses TRBV5-1 and TRBJ2-1, with TRBD2 identical over 16 bases. The J segment lost 5 bases and the V segment lost 4 bases, leaving 3 bases of the junction unmatched. The CDR3 runs to 16 residues. Germline loops: CDR1 SGHRS, CDR2 YFSETQ. The CDR3: CASSRGTSGGDNEQFF. The CDR3 bases are TGCGCCAGCAGCCGCGGGACTAGCGGGGGGGACAATGAGCAGTTCTTC.

The chain is built from TRBV4-2 and TRBJ2-5; 14 bases are shared with TRBD2. Looked up from germline, CDR1 is LGHNA and CDR2 is YNFKEQ. The V gene end was trimmed by 1 base and the J gene end by 5 bases; junction bases not matched to a gene: 3. The CDR3 runs to 16 residues. CDR3 in DNA: TGTGCCAGCAGCCAAGGGACTAGCGGGGGGAGTGAGACCCAGTACTTC. It specifies CASSQGTSGGSETQYF.

The chain carries TRBV6-5 and TRBJ1-2; a possible D gene is TRBD1 (6 bases). Trimming left V 6 bases short and J 6 bases short, with 14 bases between. Germline values: CDR1 MNHEY, CDR2 SVGAGI. This CDR3 region has 13 residues. The DNA of the CDR3 is TGTGCCAGCAGCCCAACAGGGAACCATGGCTACACCTTC. Translation: CASSPTGNHGYTF.

There are a few counts of this clone. Other DNA sequences in the sample encode the same CDR3. This rearrangement joins TRBV7-6 to TRBJ1-4; possible D gene TRBD1, 5 bases. This CDR3 is built from 17 residues. Germline CDR1 SGHVS, CDR2 FNYEAQ. The ends were cut back, 1 base at V and 0 bases at J, with 12 bases in the middle. CDR3 sequence (DNA): TGTGCCAGCAGCTTAGTAGGACAACCTGCAACTAATGAAAAACTGTTTTTT. Protein sequence: CASSLVGQPATNEKLFF.

This chain connects TRBV27 to TRBJ1-2; D perhaps matches TRBD1 (5 bases). CDR3 size: 13 residues. The germline V gene has CDR1 MNHEY and CDR2 SMNVEV (reference sequence). V was shortened by 8 bases and J by 6 bases, with 16 bases between the two germline ends. CDR3 amino acids: CASSMGRVHGYTF. CDR3 sequence (DNA): TGTGCCAGCTCGATGGGCAGGGTGCATGGCTACACCTTC.